These T cell receptor beta chains were read from a single sample in a study of blood T cell repertoires in COVID-19. The assay was immunoSEQ multiplex PCR, and TCRdb's table has in-frame clones only and misses some. The sample shows 100,000 to 130,000 clones, more than 70% of them seen only once. Sequencing was carried out using peripheral blood. The receptor source for this set is a man aged 70-80 years with acute or convalescent COVID-19. CDR3s include the opening cysteine and the closing phenylalanine or tryptophan. Each record gives: clone size, CDR3 length, V gene, D gene, J gene, CDR3 protein, CDR3 DNA. The D gene is left open where the match is weak. Size is omitted from some rows. Given values are once, few, many or a class for expanded clones.

.	14	TRBV2	.	TRBJ1-5	CASTGWRSNQPQHF	TGTGCCAGCACAGGGTGGCGTAGCAATCAGCCCCAGCATTTT
.	16	TRBV10-1	TRBD1	TRBJ2-1	CASSEAQGATYNEQFF	TGCGCCAGCAGTGAGGCTCAGGGGGCCACCTACAATGAGCAGTTCTTC
.	13	TRBV19	.	TRBJ1-5	CASSTVRDQPQHF	TGTGCCAGTAGTACCGTCCGTGATCAGCCCCAGCATTTT
.	15	TRBV9	.	TRBJ1-2	CASSVGATYNYGYTF	TGTGCCAGCAGCGTAGGGGCTACTTATAACTATGGCTACACCTTC
few	15	TRBV7-6	.	TRBJ1-1	CASSRNGGGDTEAFF	TGTGCCAGCAGCCGTAACGGGGGGGGAGACACTGAAGCTTTCTTT
.	14	TRBV9	.	TRBJ1-3	CASSVQGSGNTIYF	TGTGCCAGCAGCGTACAGGGTTCAGGAAACACCATATATTTT
.	19	TRBV6-1	TRBD2	TRBJ2-6	CASSEKSQTSGVRANVLTF	TGTGCCAGCAGTGAAAAAAGTCAGACTAGCGGGGTTCGGGCCAACGTCCTGACTTTC
.	14	TRBV2	TRBD1	TRBJ1-5	CASSGDRVGQPQHF	TGTGCCAGCAGTGGAGACAGGGTAGGACAGCCCCAGCATTTT
.	15	TRBV5-1	.	TRBJ1-6	CASSSPRGENSPLHF	TGCGCCAGCAGCTCCCCTCGGGGGGAAAACTCACCCCTCCACTTT
.	13	TRBV12-3/TRBV12-4	.	TRBJ1-2	CASSLALGHGYTF	TGTGCCAGCAGTTTAGCCCTGGGGCATGGCTACACCTTC
few	17	TRBV5-4	.	TRBJ1-6	CASSLDRVASYNSPLHF	TGTGCCAGCAGCTTGGACAGGGTCGCCTCCTATAATTCACCCCTCCACTTT
.	17	TRBV4-2	.	TRBJ1-6	CASSQDTGATYNSPLHF	TGTGCCAGCAGCCAAGATACGGGTGCGACCTATAATTCACCCCTCCACTTT
.	11	TRBV6-2/TRBV6-3	.	TRBJ1-5	CASSHEGPQHF	TGTGCCAGCAGCCACGAGGGGCCCCAGCATTTT
.	14	TRBV29-1	TRBD1	TRBJ1-5	CSASTGSRGQPQHF	TGCAGCGCCTCGACAGGGTCCCGGGGTCAGCCCCAGCATTTT
few	14	TRBV6-2/TRBV6-3	.	TRBJ2-1	CASSSIPPNNEQFF	TGTGCCAGCAGTTCGATTCCCCCTAACAATGAGCAGTTCTTC
.	14	TRBV6-1	.	TRBJ1-3	CASSEMGVGNTIYF	TGTGCCAGCAGTGAAATGGGCGTTGGAAACACCATATATTTT
.	13	TRBV5-8	TRBD2	TRBJ2-7	CASSWEGSYEQYF	TGTGCCAGCAGCTGGGAGGGGTCCTACGAGCAGTACTTC
.	15	TRBV4-1	.	TRBJ2-7	CASSQEGSRAYEQYF	TGCGCCAGCAGCCAAGAAGGTAGCAGGGCCTACGAGCAGTACTTC
.	15	TRBV5-1	TRBD1	TRBJ1-1	CASSLGDRGLTEAFF	TGCGCCAGCAGCTTGGGGGACAGGGGGCTCACTGAAGCTTTCTTT
few	15	TRBV11-2	TRBD1	TRBJ1-2	CASSLGVRGLGGYTF	TGTGCCAGCAGCTTAGGGGTGAGGGGGCTAGGCGGCTACACCTTC
few	15	TRBV27	TRBD1	TRBJ1-1	CASSLSRDRMTEAFF	TGTGCCAGCAGTTTATCCCGGGACAGGATGACTGAAGCTTTCTTT
.	12	TRBV6-5	.	TRBJ1-5	CASKQGDQPQHF	TGTGCCAGCAAACAGGGAGATCAGCCCCAGCATTTT
once	13	TRBV12-5	.	TRBJ1-5	CASAPGGGQPQHF	TGTGCTAGTGCCCCCGGGGGTGGTCAGCCCCAGCATTTT
.	14	TRBV5-5	TRBD1	TRBJ1-5	CASSLEGGGQPQHF	TGTGCCAGCAGCTTGGAAGGGGGCGGACAGCCCCAGCATTTT
few	14	TRBV28	.	TRBJ1-1	CASGDHAGYTEAFF	TGTGCCAGCGGGGATCATGCAGGGTACACTGAAGCTTTCTTT
.	12	TRBV9	.	TRBJ2-7	CASSVVGGEQYF	TGTGCCAGCAGCGTAGTGGGGGGCGAGCAGTACTTC
.	18	TRBV18	TRBD1	TRBJ1-6	CASSLTPGTGANNSPLHF	TGTGCCAGCTCACTGACACCCGGGACAGGGGCGAATAATTCACCCCTCCACTTT
.	13	TRBV5-1	.	TRBJ1-2	CASSLDGQNGYTF	TGCGCCAGCAGCTTGGATGGGCAGAATGGCTACACCTTC
.	15	TRBV5-1	TRBD1	TRBJ1-2	CASRSGQGDLSGYTF	TGCGCCAGCAGATCGGGACAGGGGGACTTAAGTGGCTACACCTTC
.	14	TRBV2	.	TRBJ1-2	CASSVGGGNYGYTF	TGTGCCAGCAGTGTAGGAGGCGGGAACTATGGCTACACCTTC